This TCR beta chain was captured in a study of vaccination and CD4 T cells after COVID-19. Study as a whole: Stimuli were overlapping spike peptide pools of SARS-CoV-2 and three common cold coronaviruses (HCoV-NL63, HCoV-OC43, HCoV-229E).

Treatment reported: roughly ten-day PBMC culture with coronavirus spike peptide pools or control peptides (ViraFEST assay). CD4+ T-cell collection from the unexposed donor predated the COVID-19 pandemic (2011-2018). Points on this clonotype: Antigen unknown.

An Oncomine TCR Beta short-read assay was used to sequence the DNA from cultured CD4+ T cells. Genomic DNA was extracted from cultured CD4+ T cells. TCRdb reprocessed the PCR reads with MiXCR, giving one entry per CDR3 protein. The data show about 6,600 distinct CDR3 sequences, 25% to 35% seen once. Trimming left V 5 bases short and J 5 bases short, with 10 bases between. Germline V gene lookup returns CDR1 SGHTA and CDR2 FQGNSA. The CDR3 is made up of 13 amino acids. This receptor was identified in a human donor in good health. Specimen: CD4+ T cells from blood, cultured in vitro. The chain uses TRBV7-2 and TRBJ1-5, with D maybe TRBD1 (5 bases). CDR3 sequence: CASSPGPHQPQHF. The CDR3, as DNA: TGTGCCAGCAGCCCAGGGCCCCATCAGCCCCAGCATTTT.